Presented here are 22 T cell receptor beta chains from one specimen sequenced in a study of molecular identifiers for immune sequencing clone quantification. MiXCR was run by TCRdb on the PCR reads, yielding one entry per CDR3 protein. The sample records around 460,000 distinct CDR3 sequences, 20% to 25% being singletons. Input material: naive CD8+ T cells from blood, with Jurkat cell RNA spiked in. Subset denoted: FACS-sorted CD8+CD4-CCR7+CD45RA+ naive T cells. The receptors shown here come from a human donor in good health. Some libraries in this study had Jurkat cell RNA spiked in.

In its sample, this clonotype was seen a few times. The J gene is TRBJ2-1, the V gene TRBV24-1; 12 nucleotides align to TRBD2. V shed 7 bases, J shed 1 base, and the junction held 4 bases outside the gene matches. Germline V lookup: CDR1 KGHDR, CDR2 SFDVKD. This CDR3 spans 16 amino acids. CDR3 protein: CATSGTSGSSYNEQFF. In nucleotides, the CDR3 is TGTGCCACCAGCGGGACTAGCGGGTCGTCCTACAATGAGCAGTTCTTC.

A note on this clonotype: This sequence may be a read error, since a much larger clone differs from it by one base. This rearrangement joins TRBV29-1 to TRBJ1-2; perhaps TRBD1 as D (5 bases). V lost 0 bases and J 8 bases, leaving 19 bases between the germline ends. The V gene's germline CDR1 is SQVTM and CDR2 ANQGSEA. The CDR3 is 15 residues long. The CDR3 nucleotides read TGCAGCGTTGAAGATCCCAGGGTCTGGATTCGGGGCTACACCTTC. Residues: CSVEDPRVWIRGYTF.

This clonotype was observed a single time. The rearrangement links TRBV6-5 to TRBJ1-2, with a tentative D call TRBD1 (5 bases). Germline V gene lookup returns CDR1 MNHEY and CDR2 SVGAGI. V lost 4 bases to trimming and J lost 7 bases, with 22 bases between them. This CDR3 has 16 amino acids. This CDR3 reads CASSSPNGQKSFGYTF. In DNA, the CDR3 is TGTGCCAGCAGTTCCCCAAATGGACAAAAGAGTTTTGGCTACACCTTC.

CDR3 protein: CASSQGSGRGRNTEAFF. Written as DNA, the CDR3 is TGCGCCAGCAGCCAGGGATCCGGCAGGGGGAGAAACACTGAAGCTTTCTTT. This chain joins TRBV4-3 and TRBJ1-1; 7 nucleotides agree with TRBD1. Germline V gives CDR1 LGHNA, CDR2 YSLEER. This CDR3 is built from 17 residues. The V gene end was trimmed by 3 bases and the J gene end by 2 bases; junction bases not matched to a gene: 12.

This clonotype turned up a few times. This may be a read error, as it is one base from a much larger clone. The chain uses TRBV20-1 and TRBJ1-4; 7 nucleotides align to TRBD1. Germline assignment: CDR1 DFQATT and CDR2 SNEGSKA (reference sequence). This CDR3 is built from 14 residues. CDR3 sequence (DNA): TGCAGTGCGCAGCCGGGACAGAAGGATGAAAAACTGCTTTTT. Translating it yields CSAQPGQKDEKLLF.

The table lists this clonotype with many counts. The chain couples TRBV7-2 to TRBJ2-7, with 14 positions matching TRBD2. The CDR3 totals 15 residues. Germline V gene sequence: CDR1 SGHTA, CDR2 FQGNSA. V was clipped by 3 bases and J by 7 bases; unmatched bases: 5. The CDR3 is CASSFPWTSGGEQYF. CDR3 coding DNA: TGTGCCAGCAGCTTCCCTTGGACTAGCGGGGGGGAGCAGTACTTC. The full variable domain, in which reference TRBV7-2 and TRBJ2-7 provide the parts outside the CDR3, is GAGVSQSPSNKVTEKGKDVELRCDPISGHTALYWYRQSLGQGLEFLIYFQGNSAPDKSGLPSDRFSAERTGGSVSTLTIQRTQQEDSAVYLCASSFPWTSGGEQYFGPGTRLTVT.

The rearrangement links TRBV24-1 to TRBJ2-2; possible D gene TRBD1, 7 bases. Per germline, CDR1 KGHDR and CDR2 SFDVKD. V lost 3 bases and J lost 3, with 13 bases in between. This CDR3 spans 16 amino acids. CDR3 region: CATSDLQGDYTGELFF. Written as DNA, the CDR3 is TGTGCCACCAGTGATCTCCAGGGGGACTACACCGGGGAGCTGTTTTTT.

For this clonotype: One end of the junction does not line up with germline, which may come from a read error. This rearrangement joins TRBV5-3 to TRBJ2-3; D remains ambiguous. Being an ORF, TRBV5-3 has a function that is uncertain. The CDR3 consists of 12 residues. The CDR3 reads CASSLVTVAQYF. CDR3 DNA sequence: TGTGCCAGCAGCTTGGTTACAGTGGCGCAGTATTTT.

This clonotype was counted between two and nine times. The J gene is TRBJ1-3, the V gene TRBV9; D remains unclear. V lost 3 bases, J lost 1 base, and 14 bases lay in between. The CDR3 contains 16 residues. Per germline, CDR1 SGDLS and CDR2 YYNGEE. Written as DNA, the CDR3 is TGTGCCAGCAGCGCCAGCGGGCGGGGATCTGGAAACACCATATATTTT. As protein: CASSASGRGSGNTIYF.

The chain couples TRBV7-2 to TRBJ1-5, with TRBD1 matching over 7 bases. CDR1 is SGHTA and CDR2 is FQGNSA in the germline V gene. Trimming at V came to 4 bases and at J to 5 bases, leaving 11 bases not matched to a gene. There are 16 residues in the CDR3. The CDR3 reads CASSSTGTAGHQPQHF. The CDR3 region has the DNA TGTGCCAGCAGCTCCACAGGGACAGCGGGACATCAGCCCCAGCATTTT. Combining the CDR3 with reference TRBV7-2 and TRBJ1-5 gives the whole variable domain GAGVSQSPSNKVTEKGKDVELRCDPISGHTALYWYRQSLGQGLEFLIYFQGNSAPDKSGLPSDRFSAERTGGSVSTLTIQRTQQEDSAVYLCASSSTGTAGHQPQHFGDGTRLSIL.

This sequence joins TRBV15 and TRBJ2-3; tentatively, D is TRBD1 (5 bases). V lost 1 base and J 2 bases, leaving 13 bases between the germline ends. The CDR3 runs 16 residues. Germline CDR1 reads LNHNV; CDR2 reads YYDKDF (reference sequence). The CDR3 DNA reads TGTGCCACCAGCAGAGTTTACGACAGCCACACAGATACGCAGTATTTT. Encoded protein: CATSRVYDSHTDTQYF.

A note on this clonotype: One end of the junction fails to match germline, which may point to a read error. The genes are TRBV4-3 and TRBJ2-7; no firm D call. The V gene's germline CDR1 is LGHNA and CDR2 YSLEER. The CDR3 runs 17 residues. CDR3 DNA: TGCGCCAGCATCCAAGATTATTCCCCGACGTTCAACTACGAGCAGTACTTC. As protein: CASIQDYSPTFNYEQYF.

This clonotype showed up just a few times. The rearrangement links TRBV29-1 to TRBJ2-7; TRBD1 might be the D (6 bases). The V end lost 6 bases, the J end lost 0 bases, and 9 bases lay between the germline ends. The CDR3 covers 12 residues. Germline CDR1 and CDR2: SQVTM and ANQGSEA. CDR3 sequence (DNA): TGCAGCGTACGGGACATCTCCTACGAGCAGTACTTC. Amino acid sequence: CSVRDISYEQYF.

The sample holds many counts of this clonotype. The chain is built from TRBV28 and TRBJ2-1, with D tentatively TRBD2 (6 bases). The CDR3 runs to 13 residues. Germline V lookup: CDR1 MDHEN, CDR2 SYDVKM. The germline V and J ends were trimmed by 5 bases and 15 bases, with 20 bases remaining between them. The chain's CDR3 is CASSLTSSGDRFF. In DNA, the CDR3 is TGTGCCAGCAGTCTCACTAGCTCGGGAGACCGGTTCTTC.

The sample holds many counts of this clonotype. CDR3 bases: TGTGCCAGCAGCCAAACCCTGACAGGCGCTGACTCCTACGAGCAGTACTTC. It translates to CASSQTLTGADSYEQYF. The V gene is TRBV3-1, the J gene TRBJ2-7, with D perhaps matching TRBD1 (6 bases). The CDR3 contains 17 residues. Germline values: CDR1 LGHDT, CDR2 YNNKEL (reference sequence). Trimming left V 2 bases short and J 0 bases short, with 17 bases between.

The rearrangement uses TRBV10-2 and TRBJ2-7; possibly TRBD1 or TRBD2 for D (5 bases each). In germline, CDR1 is WSHSY, CDR2 SAAADI. The length of the CDR3 is 13 residues. V was shortened by 8 bases and J by 6 bases, with 17 bases between the two germline ends. DNA for the CDR3: TGCGCCAGCTCGAATTCCTGGGACGGCGAGCAGTACTTC. It is translated as CASSNSWDGEQYF.

The table lists this clonotype with a few counts. The rearrangement joins TRBV19 to TRBJ2-1; a possible D gene is TRBD2 (6 bases). The V end was cut by 3 bases, the J end by 7 bases, with 16 bases between. The CDR3 runs to 15 residues. Germline assignment: CDR1 LNHDA and CDR2 SQIVND (reference sequence). The CDR3 loop reads CASSIWSRGGNEQFF. The DNA for the CDR3 is TGTGCCAGTAGTATCTGGTCTAGGGGAGGTAATGAGCAGTTCTTC.

This clonotype was seen ten or more times. This chain uses TRBV7-8 with TRBJ1-5; D perhaps matches TRBD1 (5 bases). This CDR3 comprises 17 residues. Germline V gene lookup returns CDR1 SGHVS and CDR2 FQNEAQ. V was clipped by 3 bases and J by 3 bases, with 18 bases between them. The chain's CDR3 is CASSLEPGLKYNQPQHF. For the CDR3, the DNA is TGTGCCAGCAGCTTGGAACCGGGACTCAAATACAATCAGCCCCAGCATTTT. The entire variable domain, with the rest obtained from reference TRBV7-8 and TRBJ1-5, is as follows: GAGVSQSPRYKVAKRGQDVALRCDPISGHVSLFWYQQALGQGPEFLTYFQNEAQLDKSGLPSDRFFAERPEGSVSTLKIQRTQQEDSAVYLCASSLEPGLKYNQPQHFGDGTRLSIL.

The chain couples TRBV7-6 to TRBJ2-7; D may be TRBD2 (6 bases). This CDR3 has 15 residues. Germline CDR1 reads SGHVS; CDR2 reads FNYEAQ. Trimming took 1 base from V and 4 from J, leaving 14 bases between them. The CDR3 region has the DNA TGTGCCAGCAGCTTAGAGGCGTCCGGGGGATACGAGCAGTACTTC. This translates into CASSLEASGGYEQYF.

Many counts were recorded for this clonotype. The rearrangement uses TRBV5-6 and TRBJ2-3; possible D gene TRBD2, 7 bases. CDR3 size: 17 residues. From germline, CDR1 is SGHDT and CDR2 YYEEEE. Trimming removed 0 bases at V and 2 bases at J, with 16 bases between. The CDR3 protein is CASSLEGEGRYTDTQYF. In DNA form, the CDR3 reads TGTGCCAGCAGCTTGGAGGGGGAGGGCAGATACACAGATACGCAGTATTTT.

In its sample, this clonotype was seen many times. The gene calls are TRBV6-5 and TRBJ2-3; the match to TRBD1 covers 7 bases. This CDR3 is built from 14 residues. Losses at the gene ends were 2 bases for V and 4 bases for J; bases not matched to a gene: 3. Germline V gene sequence: CDR1 MNHEY, CDR2 SVGAGI. CDR3 in amino acids: CASSYTGASDTQYF. DNA of the CDR3: TGTGCCAGCAGTTACACAGGGGCTTCAGATACGCAGTATTTT.

The chain couples TRBV7-6 to TRBJ1-4; possible D gene TRBD1, 5 bases. V lost 5 bases and J 11 bases, leaving 27 bases between the germline ends. Germline V gene lookup returns CDR1 SGHVS and CDR2 FNYEAQ. The CDR3 consists of 17 residues. CDR3 sequence: CASSQEGADLLYDKLFF. CDR3 in DNA: TGTGCCAGCAGCCAAGAAGGGGCAGACTTACTCTACGATAAACTGTTTTTT.